The entry below describes one T cell receptor (beta chain). Original handling: Amplification from reference gene primers served as the basis for estimated nucleated cell counts. Profiling relied on immunoSEQ multiplex PCR, and the TCRdb table lists in-frame clones only, not all of them. The V and J calls and clone size come from that table; D and trimming were worked out from the DNA. The sample lists under 200,000 clones, roughly 85% occurring once. V was shortened by 5 bases and J by 7 bases, with 12 bases between the two germline ends. The CDR3 sequence is 13 residues long. These data originate in a study of blood T cell repertoires in COVID-19. Participant age was about 18 to 100 years, and participants resided in around 24 US areas. Researchers sorted participants into cohorts using their self-reported clinical history. Each recovered donor of Cohort 3 presented with two negative PCRs, clearance, or symptom resolution.

The sequence was collected from a man aged 55 to 70 who had recovered from COVID-19. The genes are TRBV12-3 or TRBV12-4 and TRBJ1-5, with D perhaps matching TRBD1 (5 bases). The sample taken for sequencing was PBMCs or T cells enriched from blood (not recorded which). The CDR3 DNA is TGTGCCAGCAGTCAGGGAAATATACAGCCCCAGCATTTT. Translated: CASSQGNIQPQHF.